Below are 15 T cell receptor beta chains sequenced from a single sample in a study of somatic mutations in cytotoxic T cells in rheumatoid arthritis. Method: immunoSEQ multiplex PCR; TCRdb's copy keeps in-frame clones and lacks some. The table has approximately 18,000 clones, roughly 80% seen once; the top ten hold 8.9%. The sequencing sample was made of CD8+ T cells sorted from blood. The receptor source for this set is an adult with rheumatoid arthritis.

This clone was detected only once. The V gene is TRBV21-1, the J gene TRBJ1-2; the table names TRBD1, a call not compared with the DNA. TRBV21-1 is termed a pseudogene. This CDR3 has 13 residues. CDR3 nucleotide sequence: TGTGCCAGCACTGCTCCACAGGGGGATGGCTACACCTTC. Protein product: CASTAPQGDGYTF.

The CDR3 spells CASSSPGTDYEQYF. The DNA of the CDR3 is TGTGCCAGCAGCTCCCCCGGGACAGACTACGAGCAGTACTTC. The chain is built from TRBV5-4 and TRBJ2-7, with 7 bases lining up with TRBD1. Losses at the gene ends were 3 bases for V and 3 bases for J; bases not matched to a gene: 6. In germline, CDR1 is SGHNT, CDR2 YYREEE (reference sequence). This CDR3 region has 14 residues.

The chain is built from TRBV27 and TRBJ2-5; no firm D call. Germline V gene lookup returns CDR1 MNHEY and CDR2 SMNVEV (reference sequence). V lost 3 bases and J 5 bases, leaving 4 bases between the germline ends. The CDR3 is 11 residues long. CDR3 amino acids: CASSFRETQYF. CDR3 bases: TGTGCCAGCAGTTTTAGGGAGACCCAGTACTTC.

The rearrangement joins TRBV7-9 to TRBJ2-7; 10 bases line up with TRBD2. Looked up from germline, CDR1 is SEHNR and CDR2 is FQNEAQ (reference sequence). The V and J ends lost 4 bases and 5 bases, in that order; junction bases with no gene match: 2. This CDR3 has 13 residues. In DNA form, the CDR3 reads TGTGCCAGCAGCTCTAGCGGGAGAGACGAGCAGTACTTC. It specifies CASSSSGRDEQYF.

The genes are TRBV5-1 and TRBJ2-1; TRBD2 matches 16 bases. Per the germline V gene, CDR1 is SGHRS and CDR2 is YFSETQ. Trimming removed 1 base from V and 4 bases from J; junction bases left unmatched: 8. There are 19 residues in the CDR3. For the CDR3, the DNA is TGCGCCAGCAGCTTGACTCCGGGACTAGCGGGGGGGGGTTACAATGAGCAGTTCTTC. Encoded protein: CASSLTPGLAGGGYNEQFF.

This clone was recorded only once. V is TRBV6-5 and J is TRBJ1-2, with 9 bases fitting TRBD1. J was trimmed by 8 bases and V by 0 bases; bases with no gene match: 7. This CDR3 spans 15 amino acids. CDR1 is MNHEY and CDR2 is SVGAGI in the germline V gene. CDR3 nucleotide sequence: TGTGCCAGCAGTTACTCGTCCGGGACAGGGAAGGGCTACACCTTC. It encodes CASSYSSGTGKGYTF.

V gene TRBV28 combines with J gene TRBJ1-2; D is uncertain. V gave up 2 bases and J gave up 0 bases, with 10 bases separating them. CDR1 is MDHEN and CDR2 is SYDVKM in the germline V gene. The CDR3 has 15 residues. As DNA, the CDR3 is TGTGCCAGCAGTTTAAGGGTATGGACTAACTATGGCTACACCTTC. Translating gives CASSLRVWTNYGYTF.

This clone was seen just once. The J gene is TRBJ2-1, the V gene TRBV27, with D maybe TRBD1 (7 bases). V was clipped by 4 bases and J by 10 bases, with 23 bases between them. This CDR3 spans 16 amino acids. Germline V gene lookup returns CDR1 MNHEY and CDR2 SMNVEV (reference sequence). The CDR3 sequence: CASSSPRDSGFLEQFF. DNA of the CDR3: TGTGCCAGCAGTTCACCCCGGGACAGCGGGTTCCTGGAGCAGTTCTTC.

The chain links TRBV4-1 to TRBJ2-1; 7 positions agree with TRBD1. CDR1 and CDR2 (germline): MGHRA, YSYEKL. The CDR3 sequence is 15 residues long. The V gene end was trimmed by 0 bases and the J gene end by 4 bases; junction bases not matched to a gene: 3. CDR3 loop: CASSQEGTDYNEQFF. In DNA form, the CDR3 reads TGCGCCAGCAGCCAAGAGGGGACAGATTACAATGAGCAGTTCTTC.

The V call is TRBV5-1, the J call TRBJ1-5, with 9 bases fitting TRBD1. CDR1 is SGHRS, CDR2 YFSETQ, per germline. This CDR3 region has 14 residues. After removal of 4 bases from V and 7 bases from J, the junction contained 6 bases not matched to a gene. CDR3 region: CASSPGQGWQPQHF. CDR3 bases: TGCGCCAGCAGCCCTGGACAGGGGTGGCAGCCCCAGCATTTT.

The genes are TRBV7-2 and TRBJ1-2; TRBD1 matches 9 bases. CDR3 size: 17 residues. Germline V lookup: CDR1 SGHTA, CDR2 FQGNSA. With 1 base clipped from V and 4 bases from J, the junction kept 10 bases outside the gene matches. The CDR3 loop is CASSLGDRELWAYGYTF. The DNA of the CDR3 is TGTGCCAGCAGCTTAGGGGACAGGGAATTGTGGGCCTATGGCTACACCTTC.

The chain couples TRBV27 to TRBJ2-5; a possible D gene is TRBD2 (5 bases). This CDR3 has 16 residues. Per germline, CDR1 MNHEY and CDR2 SMNVEV (reference sequence). V was cut by 5 bases and J by 5 bases, with 21 bases left in between. CDR3 sequence (DNA): TGTGCCAGCAGTCCCGAGGGCAGCTCTTGGGTGGAGACCCAGTACTTC. Its translation is CASSPEGSSWVETQYF.

This chain connects TRBV7-9 to TRBJ2-7; 10 nucleotides agree with TRBD1. Per the germline V gene, CDR1 is SEHNR and CDR2 is FQNEAQ (reference sequence). Germline trimming cut 6 bases from V and 4 bases from J; bases unmatched to any gene: 3. This CDR3 region has 13 residues. The chain's CDR3 is CASRGQGTYEQYF. Here the CDR3 DNA reads TGTGCCAGCAGGGGACAGGGGACGTACGAGCAGTACTTC.

The V call is TRBV27, the J call TRBJ2-3; D remains unclear. V lost 1 base and J 1 base, leaving 6 bases between the germline ends. The length of the CDR3 is 14 residues. CDR1 MNHEY and CDR2 SMNVEV come from the germline V gene (reference sequence). CDR3 in DNA: TGTGCCAGCAGTTTATTTGCCGGCACAGATACGCAGTATTTT. Translating it yields CASSLFAGTDTQYF.

In its sample, this clone is medium-sized. V gene TRBV13 combines with J gene TRBJ1-2; D is ambiguous. The V gene's germline CDR1 is PRHDT and CDR2 FYEKMQ (reference sequence). Trimming removed 0 bases at V and 7 bases at J, with 3 bases between. The CDR3 totals 11 residues. CDR3 protein: CASSLGTGYTF. CDR3 DNA: TGTGCCAGCAGCTTAGGTACTGGCTACACCTTC.